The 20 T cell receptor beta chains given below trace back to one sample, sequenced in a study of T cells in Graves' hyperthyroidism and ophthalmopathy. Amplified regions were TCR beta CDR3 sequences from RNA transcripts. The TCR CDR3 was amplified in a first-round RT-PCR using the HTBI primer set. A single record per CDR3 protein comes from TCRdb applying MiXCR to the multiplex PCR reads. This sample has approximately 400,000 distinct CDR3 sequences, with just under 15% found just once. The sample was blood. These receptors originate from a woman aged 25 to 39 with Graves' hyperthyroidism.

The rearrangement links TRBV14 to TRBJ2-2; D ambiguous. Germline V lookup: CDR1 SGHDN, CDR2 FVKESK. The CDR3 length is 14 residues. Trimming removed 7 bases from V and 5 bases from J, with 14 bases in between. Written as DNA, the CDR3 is TGTGCCAGCAACCCGATTGGACGGACCGGGGAGCTGTTTTTT. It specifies CASNPIGRTGELFF. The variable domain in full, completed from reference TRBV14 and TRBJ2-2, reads EAGVTQFPSHSVIEKGQTVTLRCDPISGHDNLYWYRRVMGKEIKFLLHFVKESKQDESGMPNNRFLAERTGGTYSTLKVQPAELEDSGVYFCASNPIGRTGELFFGEGSRLTVL.

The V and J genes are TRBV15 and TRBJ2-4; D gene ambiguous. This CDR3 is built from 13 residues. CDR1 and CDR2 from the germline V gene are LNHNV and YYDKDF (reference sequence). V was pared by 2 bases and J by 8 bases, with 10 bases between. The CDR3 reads CATSRSIKDIQYF. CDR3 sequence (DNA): TGTGCCACCAGCAGAAGTATTAAGGACATTCAGTACTTC.

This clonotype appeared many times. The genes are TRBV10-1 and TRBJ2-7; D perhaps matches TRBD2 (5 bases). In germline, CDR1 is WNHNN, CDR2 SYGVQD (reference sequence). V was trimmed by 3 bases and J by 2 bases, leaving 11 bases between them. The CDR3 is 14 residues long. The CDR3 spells CASSEGGHTYEQYF. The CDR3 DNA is TGCGCCAGCAGTGAAGGAGGCCATACCTACGAGCAGTACTTC.

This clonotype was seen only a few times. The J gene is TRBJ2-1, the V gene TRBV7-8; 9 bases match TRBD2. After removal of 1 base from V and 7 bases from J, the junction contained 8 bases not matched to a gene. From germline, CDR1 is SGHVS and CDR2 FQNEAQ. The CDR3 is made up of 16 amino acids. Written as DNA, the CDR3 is TGTGCCAGCAGCTTAGGAGTAGCGGGAGTTAAGAATGAGCAGTTCTTC. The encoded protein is CASSLGVAGVKNEQFF.

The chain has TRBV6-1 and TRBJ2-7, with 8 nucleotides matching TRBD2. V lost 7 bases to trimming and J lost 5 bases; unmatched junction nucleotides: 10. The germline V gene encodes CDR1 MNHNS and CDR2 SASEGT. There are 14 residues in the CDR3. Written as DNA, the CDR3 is TGTGCCAGCACTCGGGGGGGGCTATCTGACGAGCAGTACTTC. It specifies CASTRGGLSDEQYF.

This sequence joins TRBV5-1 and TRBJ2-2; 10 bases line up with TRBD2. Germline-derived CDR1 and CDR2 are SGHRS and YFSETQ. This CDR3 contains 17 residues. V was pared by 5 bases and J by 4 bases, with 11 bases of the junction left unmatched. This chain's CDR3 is CASRAGLAFISTGELFF. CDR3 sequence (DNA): TGCGCCAGCAGGGCGGGACTAGCGTTCATAAGCACCGGGGAGCTGTTTTTT.

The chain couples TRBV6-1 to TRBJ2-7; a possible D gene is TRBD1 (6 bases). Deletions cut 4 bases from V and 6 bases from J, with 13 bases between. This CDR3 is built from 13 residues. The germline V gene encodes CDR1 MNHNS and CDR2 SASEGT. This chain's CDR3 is CASSGRTEGEQYF. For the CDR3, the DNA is TGTGCCAGCAGTGGCCGGACAGAGGGCGAGCAGTACTTC.

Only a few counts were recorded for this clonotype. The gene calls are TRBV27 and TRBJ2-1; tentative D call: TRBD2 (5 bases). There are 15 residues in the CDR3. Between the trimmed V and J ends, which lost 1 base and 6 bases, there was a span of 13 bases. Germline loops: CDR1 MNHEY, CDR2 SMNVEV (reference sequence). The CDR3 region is CASSLLGSSPNEQFF. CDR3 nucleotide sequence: TGTGCCAGCAGTTTATTGGGGAGCAGCCCCAATGAGCAGTTCTTC.

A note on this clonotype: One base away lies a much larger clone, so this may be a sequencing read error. CDR3 protein: CASSLDTGSMDGYAF. DNA for the CDR3: TGTGCCAGCAGTTTAGATACAGGGAGTATGGATGGCTACGCCTTC. The chain combines TRBV12-3 or TRBV12-4 with TRBJ1-2; weak D call: TRBD1 (6 bases). This CDR3 spans 15 amino acids.

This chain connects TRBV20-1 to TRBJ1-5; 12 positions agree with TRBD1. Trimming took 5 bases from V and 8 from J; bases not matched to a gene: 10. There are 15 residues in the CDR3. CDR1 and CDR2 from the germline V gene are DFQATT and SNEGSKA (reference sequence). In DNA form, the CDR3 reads TGCAGTGCTGGGTATGGGACAGGGGGCGTGGAGCCCCAGCATTTT. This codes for CSAGYGTGGVEPQHF.

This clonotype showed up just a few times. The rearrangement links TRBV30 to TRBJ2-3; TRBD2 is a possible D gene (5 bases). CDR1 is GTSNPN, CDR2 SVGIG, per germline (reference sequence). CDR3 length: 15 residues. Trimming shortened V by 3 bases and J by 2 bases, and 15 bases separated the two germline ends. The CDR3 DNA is TGTGCCTGGAGCCAAGACTATAGGGTCACAGATACGCAGTATTTT. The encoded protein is CAWSQDYRVTDTQYF.

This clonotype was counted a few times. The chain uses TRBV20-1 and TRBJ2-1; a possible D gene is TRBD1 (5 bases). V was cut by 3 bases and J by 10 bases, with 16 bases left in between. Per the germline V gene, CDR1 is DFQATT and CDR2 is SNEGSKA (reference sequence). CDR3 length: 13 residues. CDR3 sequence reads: CSARVTRGREQFF. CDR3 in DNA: TGCAGTGCTAGGGTGACAAGGGGTAGGGAGCAGTTCTTC.

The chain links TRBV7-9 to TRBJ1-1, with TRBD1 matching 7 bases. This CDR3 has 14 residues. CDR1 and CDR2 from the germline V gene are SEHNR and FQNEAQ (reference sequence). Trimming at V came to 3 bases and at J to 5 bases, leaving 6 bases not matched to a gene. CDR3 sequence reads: CASSFRQGETEAFF. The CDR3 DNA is TGTGCCAGCAGCTTTAGACAGGGCGAGACTGAAGCTTTCTTT. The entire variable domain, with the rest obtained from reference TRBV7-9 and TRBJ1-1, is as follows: DTGVSQNPRHKITKRGQNVTFRCDPISEHNRLYWYRQTLGQGPEFLTYFQNEAQLEKSRLLSDRFSAERPKGSFSTLEIQRTEQGDSAMYLCASSFRQGETEAFFGQGTRLTVV.

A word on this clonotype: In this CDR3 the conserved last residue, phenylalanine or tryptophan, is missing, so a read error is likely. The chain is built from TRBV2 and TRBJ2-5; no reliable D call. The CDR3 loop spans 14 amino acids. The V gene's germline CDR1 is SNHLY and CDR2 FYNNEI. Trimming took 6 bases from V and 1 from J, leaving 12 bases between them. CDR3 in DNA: TGTGCCAGCAGAGTTGACTCTCTCCAAGAGACCCAGTACCTC. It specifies CASRVDSLQETQYL.

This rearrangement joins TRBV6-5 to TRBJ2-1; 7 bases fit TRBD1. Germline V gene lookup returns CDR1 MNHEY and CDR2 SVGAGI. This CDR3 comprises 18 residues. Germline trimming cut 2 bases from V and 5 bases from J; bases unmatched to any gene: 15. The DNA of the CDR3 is TGTGCCAGCAGTTACGGAAGGGGGCTCTTTTCCTTAGACAATGAGCAGTTCTTC. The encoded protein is CASSYGRGLFSLDNEQFF.

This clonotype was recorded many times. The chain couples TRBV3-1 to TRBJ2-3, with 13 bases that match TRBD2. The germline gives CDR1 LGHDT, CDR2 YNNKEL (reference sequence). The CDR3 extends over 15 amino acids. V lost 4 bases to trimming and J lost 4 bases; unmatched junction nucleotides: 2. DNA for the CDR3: TGTGCCAGCAGCCTTGGACTAGCGGGAGCAGATACGCAGTATTTT. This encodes CASSLGLAGADTQYF.

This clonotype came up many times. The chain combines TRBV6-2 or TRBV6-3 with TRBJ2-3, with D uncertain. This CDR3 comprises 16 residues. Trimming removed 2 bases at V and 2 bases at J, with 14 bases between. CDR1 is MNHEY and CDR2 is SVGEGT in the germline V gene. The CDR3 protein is CASSYQEDRTTDTQYF. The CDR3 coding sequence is TGTGCCAGCAGTTACCAAGAGGACCGAACCACAGATACGCAGTATTTT.

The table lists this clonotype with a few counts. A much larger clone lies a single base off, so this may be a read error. The CDR3 reads CASSLGNGELFF. The CDR3 DNA reads TGTGCCAGCAGCTTAGGAAACGGGGAGCTGTTTTTT. The gene calls are TRBV7-9 and TRBJ2-2; no clear D. This CDR3 is built from 12 residues. Trimming pared 1 base from V and 7 bases from J, leaving 4 bases between. Per the germline V gene, CDR1 is SEHNR and CDR2 is FQNEAQ (reference sequence).

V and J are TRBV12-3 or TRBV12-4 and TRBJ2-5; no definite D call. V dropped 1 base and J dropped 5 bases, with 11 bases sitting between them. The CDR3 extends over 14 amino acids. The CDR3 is CASSLDGTLETQYF. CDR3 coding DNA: TGTGCCAGCAGTTTAGACGGAACTCTGGAGACCCAGTACTTC.

The CDR3 sequence is CASSLWGEAGNTIYF. Here the CDR3 DNA reads TGTGCCAGCAGTTTGTGGGGGGAAGCTGGAAACACCATATATTTT. This chain connects TRBV28 to TRBJ1-3; D may be TRBD1 (5 bases). The CDR3 is made up of 15 amino acids. From germline, CDR1 is MDHEN and CDR2 SYDVKM. V was pared by 3 bases and J by 2 bases, with 11 bases between.